The present entry profiles one T cell receptor (beta chain) with its context. Its antigen is undetermined. This record belongs to a study of CD8+CD57+ T cells in acquired aplastic anemia. Selection for sequencing was limited to patients who had shown CD8+CD57+ cell expansion by flow cytometry. Every patient presented with severe acquired aplastic anemia. Genomic DNA constituted the template upon which TCR beta VDJ and CDR3 profiling was performed. TCRdb fed the reads into MiXCR, producing one record per CDR3 protein. Of more than 150,000 distinct CDR3 sequences listed, 45% to 60% are singletons. Study-wide findings and caveats: A significant difference in CD8+ Simpson's diversity between patients and controls was not found.

Trimming stripped 6 bases from V and 3 bases from J, with 21 bases between. Germline lookup yields CDR1 MNHEY and CDR2 SMNVEV (reference sequence). The CDR3 is made up of 17 amino acids. V gene TRBV27 combines with J gene TRBJ1-5; possibly TRBD1 for D (6 bases). Sequencing was done on a sample of sorted CD4+, CD8+, or CD8+CD57+ T cells (not recorded which) from PBMCs. The sequence derives from a human donor with aplastic anemia. The CDR3 here is CASSPLGGGADNQPQHF. The CDR3 bases are TGTGCCAGCAGCCCATTGGGGGGGGGCGCGGACAATCAGCCCCAGCATTTT.